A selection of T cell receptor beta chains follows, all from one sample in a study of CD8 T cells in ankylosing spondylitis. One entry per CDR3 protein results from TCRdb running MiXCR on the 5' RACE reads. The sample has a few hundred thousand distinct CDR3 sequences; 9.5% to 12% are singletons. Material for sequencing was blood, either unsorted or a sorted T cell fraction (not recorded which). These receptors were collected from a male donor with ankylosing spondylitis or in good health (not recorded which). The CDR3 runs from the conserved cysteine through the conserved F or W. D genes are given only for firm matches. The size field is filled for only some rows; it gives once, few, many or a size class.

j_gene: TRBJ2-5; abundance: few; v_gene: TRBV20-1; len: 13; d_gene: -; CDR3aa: CSARVGLEETQYF; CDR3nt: TGCAGTGCTAGGGTGGGACTTGAAGAGACCCAGTACTTC
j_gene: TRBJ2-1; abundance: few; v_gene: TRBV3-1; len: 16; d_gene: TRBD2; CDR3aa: CASSLLSGGAHNEQFF; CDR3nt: TGTGCCAGCAGCCTTCTAAGCGGGGGCGCGCACAATGAGCAGTTCTTC
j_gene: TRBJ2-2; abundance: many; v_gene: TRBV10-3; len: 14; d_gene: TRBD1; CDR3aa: CAISGQGSTGELFF; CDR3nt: TGTGCCATCAGTGGACAGGGGTCCACCGGGGAGCTGTTTTTT
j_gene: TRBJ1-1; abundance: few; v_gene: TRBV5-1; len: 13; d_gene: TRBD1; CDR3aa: CASSPDRGRQAFF; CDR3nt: TGCGCCAGCAGCCCGGACAGGGGGCGGCAAGCTTTCTTT
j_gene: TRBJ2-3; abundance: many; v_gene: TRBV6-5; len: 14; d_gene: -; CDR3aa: CASSYGDSTDTQYF; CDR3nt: TGTGCCAGCAGTTACGGCGATAGCACAGATACGCAGTATTTT
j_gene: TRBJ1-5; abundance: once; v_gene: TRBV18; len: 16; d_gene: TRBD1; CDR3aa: CASSLSDRGSNQPQHF; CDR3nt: TGTGCCAGCTCACTTTCGGACAGGGGGTCAAATCAGCCCCAGCATTTT
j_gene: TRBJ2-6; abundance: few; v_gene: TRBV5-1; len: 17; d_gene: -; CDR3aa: CASSLDISGVGANVLTF; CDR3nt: TGCGCCAGCAGCTTGGACATTTCAGGGGTTGGGGCCAACGTCCTGACGTTC
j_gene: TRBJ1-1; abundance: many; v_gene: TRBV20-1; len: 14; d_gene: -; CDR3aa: CSAPFGTVNTEAFF; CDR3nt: TGCAGTGCTCCTTTTGGGACGGTGAACACTGAAGCTTTCTTT
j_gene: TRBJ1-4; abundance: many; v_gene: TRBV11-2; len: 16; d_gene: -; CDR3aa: CASSWGMRATNEKLFF; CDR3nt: TGTGCCAGCAGCTGGGGCATGCGGGCAACTAATGAAAAACTGTTTTTT
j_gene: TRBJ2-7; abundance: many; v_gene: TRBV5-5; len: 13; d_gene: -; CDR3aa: CASSQILPPEQYF; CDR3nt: TGTGCCAGCAGCCAGATACTACCCCCCGAGCAGTACTTC
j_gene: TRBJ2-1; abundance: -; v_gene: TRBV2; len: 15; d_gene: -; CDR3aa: CASRLDDGTYNEQFF; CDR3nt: TGTGCCAGCAGACTGGACGACGGGACCTACAATGAGCAGTTCTTC
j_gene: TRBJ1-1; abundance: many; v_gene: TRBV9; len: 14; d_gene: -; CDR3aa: CASSTLSGYGEAFF; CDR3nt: TGTGCCAGCAGTACCCTATCGGGGTACGGTGAAGCTTTCTTT
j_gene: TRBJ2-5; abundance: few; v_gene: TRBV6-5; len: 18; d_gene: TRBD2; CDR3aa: CASSYGRGFTPFQETQYF; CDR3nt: TGTGCCAGCAGTTACGGGCGGGGGTTCACACCCTTCCAAGAGACCCAGTACTTC
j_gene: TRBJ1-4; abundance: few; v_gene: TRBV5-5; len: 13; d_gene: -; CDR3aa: CASTLQDSPVLFF; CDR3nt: TGTGCCAGCACCCTTCAAGACAGCCCAGTGCTGTTTTTT
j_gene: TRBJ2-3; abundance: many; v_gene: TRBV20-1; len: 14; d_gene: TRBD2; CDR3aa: CSASKGLAPDTQYF; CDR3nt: TGCAGTGCTAGTAAAGGACTAGCACCGGATACGCAGTATTTT
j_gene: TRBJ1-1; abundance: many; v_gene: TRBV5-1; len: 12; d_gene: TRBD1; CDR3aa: CASSLGQGEAFF; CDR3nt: TGCGCCAGCAGCTTGGGACAGGGTGAAGCTTTCTTT
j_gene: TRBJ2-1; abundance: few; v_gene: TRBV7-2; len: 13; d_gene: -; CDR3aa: CASSPTYMGEQFF; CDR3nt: TGTGCCAGCAGCCCCACCTATATGGGTGAGCAGTTCTTC
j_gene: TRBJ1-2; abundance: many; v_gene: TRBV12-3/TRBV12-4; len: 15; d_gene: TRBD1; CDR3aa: CASSVRQGDNLGYTF; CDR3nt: TGTGCCAGCAGTGTTAGACAGGGTGACAATTTGGGCTACACCTTC
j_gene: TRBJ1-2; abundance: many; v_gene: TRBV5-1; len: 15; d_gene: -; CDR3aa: CASSPSGGGGYGYTF; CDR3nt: TGCGCCAGCAGCCCGAGCGGGGGCGGGGGCTATGGCTACACCTTC
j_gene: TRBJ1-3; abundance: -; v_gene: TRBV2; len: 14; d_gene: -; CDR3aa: CASEVRGSGNTIYF; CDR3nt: TGTGCCAGCGAGGTCAGGGGCTCTGGAAACACCATATATTTT